This entry lists 10 T cell receptor beta chains sequenced from one sample in a study of graft-versus-host responses after intestinal transplantation. Using immunoSEQ multiplex PCR, the repertoire was profiled, and TCRdb retains in-frame clones only, with some absent. This table holds about 30,000 clones, just under 95% found once. The sample consisted of PBMCs, taken around 70 days after intestinal transplant. The receptors here all came from a human patient who received an intestinal transplant, so some T cells may come from the graft donor.

With respect to this clone: One end of the junction varies from germline; a read error may be responsible. The chain is built from TRBV6-6 and TRBJ1-1; D ambiguous. CDR3 length: 12 residues. The germline V gene has CDR1 MNHNY and CDR2 SVGAGI (reference sequence). The CDR3 nucleotides read TGTGCCAGCAGTTACTCAGGTCGCTGGCCTATATTT. It yields the protein CASSYSGRWPIF.

V and J are TRBV10-2 and TRBJ2-1, with a tentative D call TRBD2 (7 bases). Germline CDR1 is WSHSY and CDR2 is SAAADI. The V gene lost 6 bases and the J gene lost 5 bases, with 17 bases spanning the gap. This CDR3 has 15 amino acids. CDR3 DNA: TGCGCCAGCAGGGACAGCCGGGACTATGACAATGAGCAGTTCTTC. Its protein product is CASRDSRDYDNEQFF.

V usage is TRBV4-3 and J usage is TRBJ2-5; no clear D gene. The J call is doubtful: the DNA matches TRBJ2-7 better. The CDR3 length is 15 residues. Germline V lookup: CDR1 LGHNA, CDR2 YSLEER. In DNA, the CDR3 is TGCGCCAGCAGCCAAGCCAAGGGTATTGCCTACGAGCAGTACTTC. It codes for CASSQAKGIAYEQYF.

V gene TRBV4-2 combines with J gene TRBJ2-1, with 12 bases aligning to TRBD2. The germline gives CDR1 LGHNA, CDR2 YNFKEQ. The CDR3 extends over 16 amino acids. V lost 1 base and J lost 7; bases outside the gene matches: 5. The CDR3, as DNA: TGTGCCAGCAGCCAAGGATTCGGACTAGCGGGAAATGAGCAGTTCTTC. It specifies CASSQGFGLAGNEQFF.

This sequence joins TRBV4-1 and TRBJ2-5, with 14 nucleotides matching TRBD2. The CDR3 has 19 residues. Trimming removed 3 bases from V and 2 bases from J; junction bases left unmatched: 11. Germline V lookup: CDR1 MGHRA, CDR2 YSYEKL. The CDR3 sequence is CASSHPMGLAGVGQETQYF. CDR3 coding DNA: TGCGCCAGCAGCCACCCCATGGGACTAGCGGGAGTGGGGCAAGAGACCCAGTACTTC.

This chain uses TRBV4-1 with TRBJ1-5, with D uncertain. Germline CDR1 MGHRA, CDR2 YSYEKL. V shed 0 bases and J shed 4 bases, with 4 bases lying between them. This CDR3 is built from 13 residues. CDR3 in DNA: TGCGCCAGCAGCCAAGATCCGAATCAGCCCCAGCATTTT. Protein: CASSQDPNQPQHF.

This clone was counted a single time. V usage is TRBV7-5 and J usage is TRBJ2-2; TRBD2 reflects the table's D call only, with no check against the DNA. TRBV7-5 is termed a pseudogene. The CDR3 contains 16 residues. The chain's CDR3 is CARSMPSGGRAGELFF. The CDR3 DNA follows: TGTGCCAGAAGCATGCCTAGCGGGGGGCGTGCCGGGGAGCTGTTTTTT.

This chain connects TRBV4-1 to TRBJ2-7, with D possibly TRBD2 on 6 matching bases. Germline CDR1 reads MGHRA; CDR2 reads YSYEKL. The V and J ends lost 0 bases and 5 bases respectively, with 11 bases between them. The CDR3 is made up of 14 amino acids. The CDR3 loop reads CASSQERGRNEQYF. The CDR3, as DNA: TGCGCCAGCAGCCAAGAACGGGGGAGAAACGAGCAGTACTTC.

This rearrangement joins TRBV28 to TRBJ2-2; D is unresolved. Germline values: CDR1 MDHEN, CDR2 SYDVKM. This CDR3 has 13 residues. The V end lost 3 bases, the J end lost 1 base, and 3 bases lay between the germline ends. The CDR3 sequence is CASSFGNTGELFF. CDR3 nucleotide sequence: TGTGCCAGCAGTTTCGGGAACACCGGGGAGCTGTTTTTT.

The CDR3, as DNA: TGCGCCAGCAGTGAGTGGGGGGCCTCCTACAATGAGCAGTTCTTC. Translating it yields CASSEWGASYNEQFF. The chain links TRBV10-2 to TRBJ2-1; D is perhaps TRBD1 or TRBD2 (6 bases each). Germline-derived CDR1 and CDR2 are WSHSY and SAAADI. The CDR3 has 15 amino acids. The V end lost 1 base, the J end lost 0 bases, and 7 bases lay between the germline ends.